The clone carrying this T cell receptor beta chain was counted between two and nine times. Its antigen is currently unknown. The record originates from a study of T-cell reconstitution after alpha-beta-depleted transplantation in children. Unique molecular identifiers were built into the TCRbeta library. TCRdb reanalysed the PCR reads using MiXCR and keeps one entry per CDR3 protein. The sample carries around 500,000 distinct CDR3 sequences, under 25% recorded once. General observations from the study: From newly produced T cells came most of the T-cell counts and diversity one year after transplant. Some patients' high day-60 TCRbeta diversity was attributed to recipient cells surviving conditioning. Expanded clones from the graft, numbering several hundred, reportedly supplied alpha-beta T cells about two months after transplant.

Germline CDR1 and CDR2: SGHDT and YYEEEE. Trimming took 4 bases from V and 10 from J; bases not matched to a gene: 13. This CDR3 comprises 15 residues. This TCR derives from a boy less than two years old who had a stem cell transplant for acute myeloid leukemia, so the T cells may come from the graft donor. The sequencing here drew on PBMCs, mostly from graft donor cells, taken 360 days after TCRalphabeta/CD19-depleted stem cell transplant. The J gene is TRBJ2-1, the V gene TRBV5-6, with 8 bases identical to TRBD2. The CDR3 spells CASSRGGLDEREQFF. DNA of the CDR3: TGTGCCAGCAGCAGGGGGGGACTAGATGAACGGGAGCAGTTCTTC. The whole variable domain, remainder taken from reference TRBV5-6 and TRBJ2-1, is DAGVTQSPTHLIKTRGQQVTLRCSPKSGHDTVSWYQQALGQGPQFIFQYYEEEERQRGNFPDRFSGHQFPNYSSELNVNALLLGDSALYLCASSRGGLDEREQFFGPGTRLTVL.